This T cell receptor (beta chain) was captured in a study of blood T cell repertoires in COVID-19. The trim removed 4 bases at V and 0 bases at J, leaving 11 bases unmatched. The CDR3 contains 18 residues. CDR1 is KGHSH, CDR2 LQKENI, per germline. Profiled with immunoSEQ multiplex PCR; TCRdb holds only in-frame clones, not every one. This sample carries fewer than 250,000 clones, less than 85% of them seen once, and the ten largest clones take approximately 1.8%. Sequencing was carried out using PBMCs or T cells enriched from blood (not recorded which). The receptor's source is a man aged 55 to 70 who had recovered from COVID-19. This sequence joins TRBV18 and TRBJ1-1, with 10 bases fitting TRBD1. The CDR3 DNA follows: TGTGCCAGCTCACTAATGGAGACAGGGGGCGTCATGAACACTGAAGCTTTCTTT. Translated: CASSLMETGGVMNTEAFF.